The 18 T cell receptor beta chains listed next were all sequenced from one sample in a study of T-cell reconstitution after alpha-beta-depleted transplantation in children. The TCRbeta library incorporated unique molecular identifiers. From the PCR reads, TCRdb called clonotypes with MiXCR, one entry per CDR3 protein. The sample shows hundreds of thousands of distinct CDR3 sequences, around 13% of them seen only once. The sample was PBMCs from the stem cell graft donor, taken from the stem cell graft. These receptors all come from a human donor who donated a stem cell graft to a child with combined immunodeficiency.

In its sample, this clonotype was seen many times. The genes are TRBV20-1 and TRBJ2-3; D remains unclear. V was clipped by 3 bases and J by 5 bases, with 12 bases between them. The CDR3 totals 13 residues. Germline lookup yields CDR1 DFQATT and CDR2 SNEGSKA (reference sequence). The CDR3 coding sequence is TGCAGTGCTAGGTTCCAGTGGGAAGATACGCAGTATTTT. Translation: CSARFQWEDTQYF.

This clonotype has only a few counts. This chain connects TRBV16 to TRBJ2-5; D is unclear. The V gene lost 3 bases and the J gene lost 0 bases, with 2 bases spanning the gap. Germline lookup yields CDR1 KGHSY and CDR2 FQNENV. This CDR3 is built from 12 residues. CDR3 sequence reads: CASSQNQETQYF. The CDR3 nucleotides are TGTGCCAGCAGCCAGAACCAAGAGACCCAGTACTTC.

This clonotype was found a few times. The chain combines TRBV11-3 with TRBJ1-1, with D uncertain. The CDR3 sequence is 15 residues long. Trimming left V 0 bases short and J 8 bases short, with 16 bases between. Germline lookup yields CDR1 SGHNT and CDR2 YENEEA. CDR3 nucleotide sequence: TGTGCCAGCAGCTTAGATAGAACAGTTAGCTCGGAAGCTTTCTTT. Translation: CASSLDRTVSSEAFF.

This clonotype showed up just a few times. The V gene is TRBV27, the J gene TRBJ2-7, with TRBD2 matching over 7 bases. With V trimmed by 4 bases and J by 2 bases, 5 bases remained unmatched. Germline lookup yields CDR1 MNHEY and CDR2 SMNVEV (reference sequence). The CDR3 runs 14 residues. CDR3 protein: CASSSTSKAYEQYF. The CDR3 region has the DNA TGTGCCAGCAGTTCGACTAGCAAAGCCTACGAGCAGTACTTC.

This clonotype was detected many times. V and J are TRBV12-3 or TRBV12-4 and TRBJ1-6; D unresolved. CDR3 length: 14 residues. Trimming stripped 2 bases from V and 8 bases from J, with 10 bases between. The CDR3 is CASSLFLEDSPLHF. The CDR3 DNA follows: TGTGCCAGCAGTTTATTTCTGGAAGATTCACCCCTCCACTTT.

This chain links TRBV5-1 with TRBJ1-5; D not resolved. CDR3 length equals 16 residues. V lost 0 bases to trimming and J lost 2 bases, with 12 bases between them. CDR1 and CDR2 (germline): SGHRS, YFSETQ. The CDR3: CASSLDVSGGNQPQHF. The CDR3 DNA reads as TGCGCCAGCAGCTTGGATGTGAGTGGGGGCAATCAGCCCCAGCATTTT. Full variable domain (missing parts from reference TRBV5-1 and TRBJ1-5): KAGVTQTPRYLIKTRGQQVTLSCSPISGHRSVSWYQQTPGQGLQFLFEYFSETQRNKGNFPGRFSGRQFSNSRSEMNVSTLELGDSALYLCASSLDVSGGNQPQHFGDGTRLSIL.

The rearrangement uses TRBV11-2 and TRBJ2-7; TRBD2 might be the D (6 bases). The germline gives CDR1 SGHAT, CDR2 FQNNGV. The length of the CDR3 is 14 residues. V was pared by 3 bases and J by 3 bases, with 12 bases between. CDR3 coding DNA: TGTGCCAGCAGCTTCCGGCGGGGCAACTACGAGCAGTACTTC. Translated, it gives CASSFRRGNYEQYF.

The chain carries TRBV27 and TRBJ2-3; D unclear. The V gene's germline CDR1 is MNHEY and CDR2 SMNVEV (reference sequence). V was shortened by 3 bases and J by 4 bases, with 5 bases between the two germline ends. This CDR3 region has 12 residues. The CDR3 spells CASSFPSDTQYF. Written as DNA, the CDR3 is TGTGCCAGCAGTTTTCCATCAGATACGCAGTATTTT.

This clonotype was detected many times. V and J are TRBV7-2 and TRBJ2-5; TRBD2 agrees at 9 bases. Germline V gene sequence: CDR1 SGHTA, CDR2 FQGNSA. V shed 5 bases and J 5 bases; nucleotides not matched to a gene: 6. The CDR3 is 14 amino acids. CDR3: CASSAGLAPETQYF. CDR3 nucleotides: TGTGCCAGCAGCGCGGGACTAGCCCCGGAGACCCAGTACTTC.

A few counts support this clonotype. The rearrangement uses TRBV27 and TRBJ1-1, with D perhaps matching TRBD1 (5 bases). Trimming stripped 4 bases from V and 1 base from J, with 13 bases between. This CDR3 region has 15 residues. Germline loops: CDR1 MNHEY, CDR2 SMNVEV (reference sequence). CDR3 DNA sequence: TGTGCCAGCAGTTCCCATAGGAGGGGGAACACTGAAGCTTTCTTT. It codes for CASSSHRRGNTEAFF.

This clonotype appeared a few times. The rearrangement links TRBV6-1 to TRBJ2-1, with TRBD2 identical over 7 bases. From germline, CDR1 is MNHNS and CDR2 SASEGT. The length of the CDR3 is 16 residues. Trimming cost V 3 bases and J 4 bases; bases outside gene matches: 9. CDR3 DNA sequence: TGTGCCAGCAGTGAGCTGGGCGGGAGACTGTACAATGAGCAGTTCTTC. Protein product: CASSELGGRLYNEQFF.

V and J are TRBV11-2 and TRBJ1-5; D perhaps matches TRBD1 (6 bases). The CDR3 length is 16 residues. Trimming cost V 3 bases and J 3 bases, with 15 bases left between them. Germline V CDR1 and CDR2: SGHAT, FQNNGV. CDR3 residues: CASSLRGGADNQPQHF. Here the CDR3 DNA reads TGTGCCAGCAGCTTGAGGGGGGGGGCCGACAATCAGCCCCAGCATTTT. The whole variable domain, remainder taken from reference TRBV11-2 and TRBJ1-5, is EAGVAQSPRYKIIEKRQSVAFWCNPISGHATLYWYQQILGQGPKLLIQFQNNGVVDDSQLPKDRFSAERLKGVDSTLKIQPAKLEDSAVYLCASSLRGGADNQPQHFGDGTRLSIL.

This clonotype was counted only a few times. An end of the junction does not agree with germline; a read error may underlie this. The chain couples TRBV7-2 to TRBJ2-5; perhaps D is TRBD1 or TRBD2 (7 bases each). The germline V gene has CDR1 SGHTA and CDR2 FQGNSA. The CDR3 sequence is 15 residues long. CDR3 sequence reads: CASSVAGGVQETQYF. In nucleotides, the CDR3 is TGTGCCAGCAGCGTAGCAGGGGGGGTCCAAGAGACCCAGTACTTC.

This clonotype was observed a handful of times. The J gene is TRBJ1-2, the V gene TRBV10-3; TRBD1 might be the D (5 bases). Germline CDR1 and CDR2: ENHRY and SYGVKD. The CDR3 is 13 amino acids. The V end was cut by 10 bases, the J end by 2 bases, with 14 bases between. CDR3 coding DNA: TGTGCCACGGCCGGCGGGGCCAACTATGGCTACACCTTC. It encodes CATAGGANYGYTF.

This clonotype has just a few counts. CDR3 sequence reads: CASSYTDQVETQYF. CDR3 nucleotides: TGTGCCAGCAGTTACACCGATCAGGTGGAGACCCAGTACTTC. The rearrangement joins TRBV6-5 to TRBJ2-5; D is undetermined. CDR3 length: 14 residues. Germline CDR1 MNHEY, CDR2 SVGAGI. V dropped 2 bases and J dropped 5 bases, with 12 bases sitting between them.

This clonotype was observed many times. The chain recombines TRBV12-3 or TRBV12-4 with TRBJ1-2; TRBD1 aligns across 10 bases. The CDR3 runs to 16 residues. V dropped 5 bases and J dropped 5; count of bases not matched to a gene: 11. This chain's CDR3 is CASSGDRGLYAYGYTF. In DNA form, the CDR3 reads TGTGCCAGCAGTGGGGACAGGGGATTGTACGCTTATGGCTACACCTTC.

The chain recombines TRBV7-2 with TRBJ2-5, with D possibly TRBD1 on 6 matching bases. The CDR3 is made up of 14 amino acids. Trimming pared 4 bases from V and 3 bases from J, leaving 12 bases between. The germline V gene has CDR1 SGHTA and CDR2 FQGNSA. The CDR3 nucleotides are TGTGCCAGCAGCTCTCACAGGGTGGAAGAGACCCAGTACTTC. The encoded protein is CASSSHRVEETQYF.

The chain has TRBV5-6 and TRBJ2-1; D not certain. Germline CDR1 reads SGHDT; CDR2 reads YYEEEE. Trimming shortened V by 5 bases and J by 4 bases, and 13 bases separated the two germline ends. The CDR3 runs to 14 residues. In nucleotides, the CDR3 is TGTGCCAGCAGTGGCCCAATTGGGTACAATGAGCAGTTCTTC. Its translation: CASSGPIGYNEQFF.